Sequencing of this T cell receptor (beta chain) was carried out in a study of glioma-infiltrating T cells after dendritic cell vaccination. Study in general: Patients received autologous tumor lysate-pulsed dendritic cell vaccination between about 2002 and 2013.

The length of the CDR3 is 16 residues. V lost 2 bases, J lost 7 bases, and 18 bases lay in between. Germline-derived CDR1 and CDR2 are MNHEY and SVGAGI. Study observations and caveats: Estimated pretreatment TIL content predicted outcome after dendritic cell vaccination.

Clones were read by immunoSEQ multiplex PCR, and TCRdb kept only the in-frame ones, dropping some. The profile shows more than 60,000 clones, around 83% of them singletons. Points on this clone: As yet, its antigen is unknown.

Isocitrate dehydrogenase mutation was absent in all glioblastoma patients. The starting material was blood, obtained before dendritic cell vaccination. The clonotype was recovered from a human donor with glioblastoma. The chain recombines TRBV6-5 with TRBJ2-1, with D maybe TRBD2 (5 bases). The CDR3 DNA reads as TGTGCCAGCAGTTACCGCTCAGCCTCCACGGGGAATGAGCAGTTCTTC. It yields the protein CASSYRSASTGNEQFF.